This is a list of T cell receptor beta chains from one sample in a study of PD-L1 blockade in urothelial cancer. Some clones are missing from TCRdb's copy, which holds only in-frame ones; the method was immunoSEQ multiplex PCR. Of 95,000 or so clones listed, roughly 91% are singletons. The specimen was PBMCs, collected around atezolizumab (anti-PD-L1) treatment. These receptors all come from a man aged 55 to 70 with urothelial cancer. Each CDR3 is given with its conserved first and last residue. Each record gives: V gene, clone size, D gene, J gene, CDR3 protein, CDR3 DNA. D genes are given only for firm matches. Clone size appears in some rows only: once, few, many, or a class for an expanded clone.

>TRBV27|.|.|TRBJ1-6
CASRSESTYNSPLHF
TGTGCCAGCCGGTCGGAGAGCACCTATAATTCACCCCTCCACTTT
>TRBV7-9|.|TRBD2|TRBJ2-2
CASSLAGGTGELFF
TGTGCCAGCAGCTTAGCGGGAGGGACCGGGGAGCTGTTTTTT
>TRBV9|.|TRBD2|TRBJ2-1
CASSPGTSGSSYNEQFF
TGTGCCAGCAGCCCGGGGACTAGCGGGAGCTCCTACAATGAGCAGTTCTTC
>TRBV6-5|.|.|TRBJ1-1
CASSYTNRNTEAFF
TGTGCCAGCAGTTATACGAACAGGAACACTGAAGCTTTCTTT
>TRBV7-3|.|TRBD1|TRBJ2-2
CASSWGQGGTGELFF
TGTGCCAGCAGCTGGGGACAGGGAGGCACCGGGGAGCTGTTTTTT
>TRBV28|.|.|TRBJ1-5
CASSPAGNQPQHF
TGTGCCAGCAGCCCCGCGGGGAATCAGCCCCAGCATTTT
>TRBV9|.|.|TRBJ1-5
CASSPKRGGSNQPQHF
TGTGCCAGCAGCCCTAAACGGGGGGGTAGCAATCAGCCCCAGCATTTT
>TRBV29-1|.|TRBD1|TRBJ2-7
CSVRQGAAGEQYF
TGCAGCGTCCGACAGGGGGCAGCTGGGGAGCAGTACTTC
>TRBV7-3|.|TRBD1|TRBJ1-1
CASSLPGTDIPLTEAFF
TGTGCCAGCAGCTTACCGGGGACAGACATACCCCTCACTGAAGCTTTCTTT
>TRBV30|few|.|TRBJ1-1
CARQRNTEAFF
TGTGCCAGACAGAGGAACACTGAAGCTTTCTTT
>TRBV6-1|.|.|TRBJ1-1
CASSDLSEGTEAFF
TGTGCCAGCAGTGATCTCTCCGAGGGCACTGAAGCTTTCTTT
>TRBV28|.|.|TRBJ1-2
CASSLGRGYGYTF
TGTGCCAGCAGCTTGGGTAGGGGGTATGGCTACACCTTC
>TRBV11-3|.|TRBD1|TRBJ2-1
CASSPGTGTLGSSYNEQFF
TGTGCCAGCAGCCCGGGGACAGGGACCCTTGGTAGCTCCTACAATGAGCAGTTCTTC
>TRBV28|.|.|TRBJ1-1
CASGWRETGNTEAFF
TGTGCCAGCGGTTGGCGGGAAACGGGGAATACTGAAGCTTTCTTT
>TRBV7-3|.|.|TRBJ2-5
CASSLVPRQTQYF
TGTGCCAGCAGCTTAGTCCCTAGGCAGACCCAGTACTTC
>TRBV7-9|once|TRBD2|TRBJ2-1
CASSSRGVSYNEQFF
TGTGCCAGCAGTTCACGGGGGGTATCCTACAATGAGCAGTTCTTC
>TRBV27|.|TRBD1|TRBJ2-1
CASSLTGPTYNEQFF
TGTGCCAGCAGCTTGACAGGGCCGACCTACAATGAGCAGTTCTTC
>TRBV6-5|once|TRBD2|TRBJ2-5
CASSYERGGQETQYF
TGTGCCAGCAGTTACGAGCGGGGGGGGCAAGAGACCCAGTACTTC
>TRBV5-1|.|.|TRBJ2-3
CASSLVSNEVDTQYF
TGCGCCAGCAGCTTGGTATCGAATGAGGTAGATACGCAGTATTTT
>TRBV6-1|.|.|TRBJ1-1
CASSPEGTEAFF
TGTGCCAGCAGCCCGGAGGGCACTGAAGCTTTCTTT
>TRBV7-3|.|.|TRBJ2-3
CASSLGGLGTDTQYF
TGTGCCAGCAGCTTAGGCGGACTGGGCACAGATACGCAGTATTTT
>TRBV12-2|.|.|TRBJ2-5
CASRRGTIKETQYF
TGTGCAAGTCGCCGTGGGACAATTAAAGAGACCCAGTACTTC
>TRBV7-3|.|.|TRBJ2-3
CASSVTITDTQYF
TGTGCCAGCAGCGTGACAATCACAGATACGCAGTATTTT
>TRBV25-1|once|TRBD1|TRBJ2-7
CASSDAHLTGSSYEQYF
TGTGCCAGCAGTGACGCCCATCTGACAGGGAGTAGCTACGAGCAGTACTTC